This T cell receptor beta chain emerged from a study of shared clonotypes between healthy human individuals (dated by TCRdb to 2018 to 2021). Regarding the research as a whole: The cohort included a few men and a couple of women between 18 and 49 years of age. The study deeply sequenced blood TCR repertoires of five healthy adults to estimate repertoire size and the extent of clonotype sharing between individuals. For each donor, CD4 naive and CD4 memory were each given three plates, CD8 naive was given two plates, and CD8 memory was given one plate. Per donor, leukapheresis produced somewhere between about 0.8 and 9 billion PBMCs. To increase sequencing depth and limit assay-specific biases, TCR repertoire library preparation and sequencing were carried out by different laboratories using diverse techniques.

This clone was seen just once. Its antigen target is currently unknown. One base away there is no much larger clone; base qualities are not given. Beyond this particular receptor, the publication reports: Across a few donors, about 5.2% of naive CD4, 3% to 4% of naive CD8, around 2.5% of memory CD4, and approximately 0.4% of memory CD8 clonotypes were shared. Rarefaction of sorted-subset datasets indicated incomplete sequencing despite the large sequencing depth. Sampling was restricted to blood, and TCR repertoires in tissues likely differ from the TCR repertoires found in blood. Higher generation probabilities were observed for clonotypes shared by all four sorted-subset donors than for non-shared clonotypes. Based on pairwise subsampling, the degree of clonotype sharing among donors was expected to be affected by sequencing depth. Larger estimated clonotype richness was generally found for naive subsets than for memory subsets. The small number of donors limited the genetic and exposure-history diversity represented.

The donors were healthy, HIV-negative adults with no recently reported acute infections or vaccinations. Every donor was a Caucasian adult living in Nashville, Tennessee, USA. CD4+ T cells were enriched by magnetic negative selection, after which naive cells were positively selected on CD45RA and the negative fraction was taken as the memory subset. After blood collection by leukapheresis, PBMCs were isolated using Ficoll-Histopaque density gradient centrifugation and then cryopreserved in the vapor phase of liquid nitrogen. Analytical flow cytometry was used to check the purity and quantity of every magnetically sorted T cell population. Genomic DNA was isolated from each sorted fraction and quantified by UV absorbance on a Nanodrop 2000c. From its cysteine to its phenylalanine, the CDR3 spans 13 amino acids. The entry retains the CDR3 DNA only, 39 bases that are in frame from base 1. The germline V gene supplies CDR1 ENHRY and CDR2 SYGVKD. V trim: 6 bases; J trim: 6 bases; unmatched bases: 3.

Using the deep immunoSEQ assay, multiplex PCR amplified TCR CDR3 regions from genomic DNA. Genomic DNA extracted from each cell subset was distributed evenly over all wells of several immunoSEQ 96-well plates, and each plate served as one replicate. For sorted subsets, 200 ng of genomic DNA, equivalent to around 30,000 T cell genomes, went into each replicate PCR. Purified libraries were quantified with a Qubit 3.0 fluorometer, sized on a Bioanalyzer 2100, and re-quantified with the KAPA Library Quantification kit. Every immunoSEQ 96-well plate was sequenced on a separate single-read 150-cycle Illumina NextSeq 550 flow cell. In the original analysis: The immunoSEQ output contained only junctional sequences without quality scores, so filtering could not match that applied to full-length reads. To assign V/J genes and CDR3, sequences were annotated using PyIR, a Python wrapper for IgBLAST v1.9, with IMGT germline references. Reads with weak V/J assignments (E-value above 1e-6), missing CDR3, stop codons, out-of-frame junctions, or ambiguous translated residues were removed. V3J clonotypes were defined as sequences sharing an identical inferred V gene, J gene, and CDR3 amino acid sequence. The percentage overlap between two repertoires was calculated by dividing the number of shared unique clonotypes by the size of the smaller repertoire. RTK rarefaction, the Chao1 estimator, and Recon v2.1 estimates of unobserved clonotypes were used to assess repertoire richness. For all TCRbeta clonotypes obtained by the gDNA method from a few donors, generation probabilities were computed with OLGA. Not all clones reach the TCRdb copy of this immuneACCESS table, which keeps in-frame sequences only. Checked studies attribute under half of the gap to unresolved V genes and leave the rest unexplained. The V and J calls and clone size come from that table; D and trimming were worked out from the DNA. The sample has about 1.5 million clones on record, roughly 95% of them singletons. The ten largest clones take up approximately 1.2% of the sample.

This clonotype was obtained from a young man in good health. In this chain, TRBV10-3 is recombined with TRBJ1-5; the junction holds 9 bases that match TRBD1. Sequenced: naive CD4+ T cells sorted from blood. What this sample's cell subset or site label stands for: CD45RA+ positively selected. The CDR3: CAIRQGASQPQHF. The bases are TGTGCCATCAGACAGGGGGCATCTCAGCCCCAGCATTTT.